The present entry profiles one T cell receptor beta chain with its context. The antigen is undetermined. This specimen belongs to a study of persistence of HIV-infected CD4 T cells. Study at large: A couple of participants gave one leukapheresis sample; others gave up to about 180 mL blood repeatedly.

Study-level points and caveats: Antigen-responding cells were enriched for degenerate expanded CDR3beta sequences.

Nonspecific anti-CD3/anti-CD28 bead stimulation represents the broad CD4+ T cell repertoire. Responding CD4+ T cells were sorted by upregulation of both CD40 ligand and CD69. The germline CDR1 and CDR2 sequences are KGHDR and SFDVKD. The CDR3 sequence is 16 residues long. V shed 4 bases and J 9 bases; nucleotides not matched to a gene: 11. This was the immunoSEQ version 4 assay in survey mode. Only in-frame clones appear in the TCRdb table, and some are missing; sequencing was by immunoSEQ multiplex PCR. In the table there are some 50,000 clones, 90% of which are singletons. This TCR came from an adult woman with HIV who was CMV-seropositive. V usage is TRBV24-1 and J usage is TRBJ1-6; 7 bases align to TRBD1. The starting material was CD4+ T cells sorted from PBMCs after roughly 18-hour stimulation, obtained from a patient who received antiretroviral therapy. The CDR3 spells CATSDYGQAWSSPLHF. As DNA, the CDR3 is TGTGCCACCAGTGACTATGGACAGGCTTGGAGTTCACCCCTCCACTTT.